This T cell receptor beta chain originates from a study of T cells after posttransplantation cyclophosphamide. This CDR3 contains 15 residues. The repertoire was sequenced with immunoSEQ multiplex PCR; TCRdb's copy has only in-frame clones and lacks some. This sample has some 64,000 clones, with about 93% found just once. Findings of the study overall: TRB clonality was highly associated with recipient CMV seropositivity and reactivation. Donor-recipient repertoire similarity was low at 1-2 months, rising over year one.

Remarks on this clone: Its specificity is not known.

Sequencing was carried out using PBMCs. The chain combines TRBV21-1 with TRBJ1-3. TRBV21-1 is tagged as a pseudogene. This TCR was recovered from a woman in her 30s in good health and a related stem cell transplant donor. The CDR3 region has the DNA TGTGCCAGCAGCCACCCCGGGGGACCTGGAAACACCATATATTTT. Its protein is CASSHPGGPGNTIYF.